This note documents a single T cell receptor (beta chain) sequence. Recruited during active infection, patients (from Seattle) were subsequently followed longitudinally. Sequencing used immunoSEQ multiplex PCR; TCRdb keeps in-frame clones, though not all of them. The sample lists about 270,000 clones, 75% to 90% seen once, with about 12% in the top ten. CDR1 is LNHDA and CDR2 is SQIVND in the germline V gene (reference sequence). The CDR3 runs to 17 residues. The V and J ends lost 6 bases and 2 bases respectively, with 20 bases between them. This record comes from a study of blood T cell repertoires in COVID-19. About the study: PBMCs, B-cell-depleted T cells, or T cells were the source of the cDNA or gDNA that made up the material.

This chain joins TRBV19 and TRBJ1-3; D perhaps matches TRBD1 (5 bases). This TCR came from a woman in her seventies with COVID-19, enrolled during active disease. Material for sequencing was peripheral blood. The CDR3 DNA is TGTGCCAGTAGCGCGGGAGTGGCTAAAGGGGCTGGAAACACCATATATTTT. It yields the protein CASSAGVAKGAGNTIYF.